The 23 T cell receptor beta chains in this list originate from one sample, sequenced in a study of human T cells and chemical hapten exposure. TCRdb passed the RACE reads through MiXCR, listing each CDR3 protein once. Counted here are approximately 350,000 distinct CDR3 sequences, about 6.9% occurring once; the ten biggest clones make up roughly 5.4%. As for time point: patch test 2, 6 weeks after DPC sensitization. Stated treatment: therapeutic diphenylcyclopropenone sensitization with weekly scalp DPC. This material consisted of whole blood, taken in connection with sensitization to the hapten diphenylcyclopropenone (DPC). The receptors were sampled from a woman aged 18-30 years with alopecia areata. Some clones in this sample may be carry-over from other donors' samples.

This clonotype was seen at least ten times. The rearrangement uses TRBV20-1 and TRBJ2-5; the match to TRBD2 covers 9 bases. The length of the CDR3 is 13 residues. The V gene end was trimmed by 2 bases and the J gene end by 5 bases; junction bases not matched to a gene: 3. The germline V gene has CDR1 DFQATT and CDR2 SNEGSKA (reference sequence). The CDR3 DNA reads TGCAGTGCTAGACTAGCGGGGAAGGAGACCCAGTACTTC. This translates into CSARLAGKETQYF.

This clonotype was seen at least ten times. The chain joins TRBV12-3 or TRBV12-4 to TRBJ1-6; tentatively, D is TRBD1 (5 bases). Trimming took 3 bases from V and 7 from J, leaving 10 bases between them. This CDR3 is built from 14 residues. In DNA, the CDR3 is TGTGCCAGCAGTTTTTCAGGGTCCAATTCACCCCTCCACTTT. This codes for CASSFSGSNSPLHF.

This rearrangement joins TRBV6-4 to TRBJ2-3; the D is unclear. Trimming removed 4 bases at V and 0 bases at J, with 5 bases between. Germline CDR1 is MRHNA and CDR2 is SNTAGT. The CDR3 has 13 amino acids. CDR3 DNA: TGTGCCAGCAGTGTCATGAGCACAGATACGCAGTATTTT. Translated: CASSVMSTDTQYF.

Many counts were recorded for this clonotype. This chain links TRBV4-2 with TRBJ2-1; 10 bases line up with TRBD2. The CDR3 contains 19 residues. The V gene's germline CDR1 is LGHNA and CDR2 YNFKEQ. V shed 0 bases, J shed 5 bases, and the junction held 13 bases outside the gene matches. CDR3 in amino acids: CASSQDGPKVAGGDNEQFF. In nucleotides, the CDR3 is TGTGCCAGCAGCCAAGATGGGCCGAAGGTAGCGGGGGGCGACAATGAGCAGTTCTTC.

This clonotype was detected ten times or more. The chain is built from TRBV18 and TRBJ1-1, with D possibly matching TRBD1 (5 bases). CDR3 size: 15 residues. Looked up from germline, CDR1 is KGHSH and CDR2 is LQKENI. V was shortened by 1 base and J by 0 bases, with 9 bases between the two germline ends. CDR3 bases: TGTGCCAGCTCACCACGCCCACAGGTGAACACTGAAGCTTTCTTT. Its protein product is CASSPRPQVNTEAFF.

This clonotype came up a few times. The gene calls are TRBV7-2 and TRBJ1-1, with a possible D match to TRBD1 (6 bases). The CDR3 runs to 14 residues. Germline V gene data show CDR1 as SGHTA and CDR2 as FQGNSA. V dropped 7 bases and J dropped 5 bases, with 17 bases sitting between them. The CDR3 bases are TGTGCCAGCACGACGGGACACCTGAGGACTGAAGCTTTCTTT. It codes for CASTTGHLRTEAFF. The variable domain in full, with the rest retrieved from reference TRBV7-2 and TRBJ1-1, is GAGVSQSPSNKVTEKGKDVELRCDPISGHTALYWYRQSLGQGLEFLIYFQGNSAPDKSGLPSDRFSAERTGGSVSTLTIQRTQQEDSAVYLCASTTGHLRTEAFFGQGTRLTVV.

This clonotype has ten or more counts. CDR3 protein: CSARDANLNYGYTF. CDR3 DNA sequence: TGCAGTGCTAGAGACGCTAACCTTAACTATGGCTACACCTTC. The chain combines TRBV20-1 with TRBJ1-2; no clear D gene. CDR3 size: 14 residues. The V gene's germline CDR1 is DFQATT and CDR2 SNEGSKA (reference sequence). V lost 0 bases to trimming and J lost 1 base, with 9 bases between them.

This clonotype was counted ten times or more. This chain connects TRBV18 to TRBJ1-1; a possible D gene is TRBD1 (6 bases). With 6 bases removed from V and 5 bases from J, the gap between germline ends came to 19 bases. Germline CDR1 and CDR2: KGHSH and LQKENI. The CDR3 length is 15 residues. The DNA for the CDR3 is TGTGCCAGCTCCCACACAGACAGGTTGGGGACTGAAGCTTTCTTT. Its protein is CASSHTDRLGTEAFF.

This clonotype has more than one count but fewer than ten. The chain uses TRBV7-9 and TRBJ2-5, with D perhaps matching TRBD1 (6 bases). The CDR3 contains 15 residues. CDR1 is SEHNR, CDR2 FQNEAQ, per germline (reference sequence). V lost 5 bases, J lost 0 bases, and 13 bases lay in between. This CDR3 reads CASSKYGTNQETQYF. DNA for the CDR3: TGTGCCAGCAGCAAATACGGGACAAACCAAGAGACCCAGTACTTC.

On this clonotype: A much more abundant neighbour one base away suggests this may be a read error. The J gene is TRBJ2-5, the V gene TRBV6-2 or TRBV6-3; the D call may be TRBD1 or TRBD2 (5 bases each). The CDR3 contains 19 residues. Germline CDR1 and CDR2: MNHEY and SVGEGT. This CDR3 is CASSYVFGSGQGREDTQYF. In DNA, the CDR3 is TGTGCCAGCAGTTATGTTTTCGGCTCGGGGCAGGGCCGTGAAGACACCCAGTACTTC.

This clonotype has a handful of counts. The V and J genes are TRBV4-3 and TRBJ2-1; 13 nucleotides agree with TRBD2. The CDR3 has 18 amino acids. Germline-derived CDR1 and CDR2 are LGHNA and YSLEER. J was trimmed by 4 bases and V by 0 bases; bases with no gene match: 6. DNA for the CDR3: TGCGCCAGCAGCCAAGACACTAGCGGGGGGGTCCTATACAATGAGCAGTTCTTC. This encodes CASSQDTSGGVLYNEQFF.

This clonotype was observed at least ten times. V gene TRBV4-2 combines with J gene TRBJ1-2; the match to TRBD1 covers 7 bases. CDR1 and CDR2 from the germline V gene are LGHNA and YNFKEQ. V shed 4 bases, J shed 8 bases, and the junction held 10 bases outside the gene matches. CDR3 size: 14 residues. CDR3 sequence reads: CASSLNRGAGGYTF. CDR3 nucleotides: TGTGCCAGCAGCCTAAACAGGGGTGCGGGAGGCTACACCTTC.

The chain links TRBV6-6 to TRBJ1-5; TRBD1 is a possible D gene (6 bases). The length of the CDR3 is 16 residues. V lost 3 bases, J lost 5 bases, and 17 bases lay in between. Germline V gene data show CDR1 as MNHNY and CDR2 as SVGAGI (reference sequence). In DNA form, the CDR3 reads TGTGCCAGCAGTTATCCGCGGCAGGGGAGCGATCAGCCCCAGCATTTT. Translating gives CASSYPRQGSDQPQHF.

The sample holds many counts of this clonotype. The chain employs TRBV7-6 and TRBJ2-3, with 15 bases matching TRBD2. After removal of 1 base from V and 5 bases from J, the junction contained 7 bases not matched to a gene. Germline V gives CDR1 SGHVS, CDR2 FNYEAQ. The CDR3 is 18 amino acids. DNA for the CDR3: TGTGCCAGCAGCTTAGATTCCGGACTAGCGGGGGGGCAAGATACGCAGTATTTT. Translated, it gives CASSLDSGLAGGQDTQYF.

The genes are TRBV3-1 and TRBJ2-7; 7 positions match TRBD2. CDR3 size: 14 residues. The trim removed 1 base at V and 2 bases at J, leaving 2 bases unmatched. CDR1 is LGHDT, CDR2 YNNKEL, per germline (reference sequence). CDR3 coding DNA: TGTGCCAGCAGCCAAGCGGGGGGACCCTACGAGCAGTACTTC. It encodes CASSQAGGPYEQYF.

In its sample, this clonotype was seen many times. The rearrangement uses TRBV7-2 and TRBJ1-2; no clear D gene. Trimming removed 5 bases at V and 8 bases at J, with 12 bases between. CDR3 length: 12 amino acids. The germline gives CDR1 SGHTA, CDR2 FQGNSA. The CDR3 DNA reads TGTGCCAGCAGCGTGGGTCCGGTGGGCTACACCTTC. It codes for CASSVGPVGYTF.

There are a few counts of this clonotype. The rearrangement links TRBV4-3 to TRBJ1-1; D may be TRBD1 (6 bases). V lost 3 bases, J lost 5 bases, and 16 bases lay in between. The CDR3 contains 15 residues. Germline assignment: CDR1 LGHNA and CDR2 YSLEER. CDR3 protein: CASSHTKGGWTEAFF. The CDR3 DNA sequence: TGCGCCAGCAGCCATACTAAGGGGGGGTGGACTGAAGCTTTCTTT.

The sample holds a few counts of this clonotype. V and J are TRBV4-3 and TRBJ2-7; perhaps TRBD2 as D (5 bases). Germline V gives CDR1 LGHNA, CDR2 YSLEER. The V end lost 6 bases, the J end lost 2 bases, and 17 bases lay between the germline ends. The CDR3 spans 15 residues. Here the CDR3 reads CASSLATGLTYEQYF. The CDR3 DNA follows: TGCGCCAGCAGTTTAGCGACGGGTTTGACCTACGAGCAGTACTTC.

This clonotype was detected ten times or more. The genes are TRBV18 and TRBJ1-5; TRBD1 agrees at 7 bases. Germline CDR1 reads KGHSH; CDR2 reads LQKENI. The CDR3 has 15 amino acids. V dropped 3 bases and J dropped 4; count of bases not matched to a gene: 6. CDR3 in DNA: TGTGCCAGCTCACCTCCGGACAGGCCGAATCAGCCCCAGCATTTT. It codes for CASSPPDRPNQPQHF.

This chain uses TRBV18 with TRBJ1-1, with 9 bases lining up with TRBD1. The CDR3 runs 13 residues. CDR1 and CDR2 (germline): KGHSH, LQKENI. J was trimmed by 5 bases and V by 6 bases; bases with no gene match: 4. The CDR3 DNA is TGTGCCAGCTCGCGGGACAGGGAGACTGAAGCTTTCTTT. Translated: CASSRDRETEAFF.

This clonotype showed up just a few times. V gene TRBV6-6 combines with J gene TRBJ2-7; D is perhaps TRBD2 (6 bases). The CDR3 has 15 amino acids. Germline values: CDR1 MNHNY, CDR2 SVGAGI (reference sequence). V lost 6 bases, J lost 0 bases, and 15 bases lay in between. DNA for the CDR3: TGTGCCAGCAGGGTATTGGGGGGAAGCTCCTACGAGCAGTACTTC. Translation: CASRVLGGSSYEQYF.

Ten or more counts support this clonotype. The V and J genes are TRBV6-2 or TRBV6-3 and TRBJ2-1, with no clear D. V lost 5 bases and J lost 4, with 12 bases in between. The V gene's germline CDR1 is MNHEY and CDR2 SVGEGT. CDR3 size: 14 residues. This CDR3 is CASSPPEEYNEQFF. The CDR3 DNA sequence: TGTGCCAGCAGTCCACCAGAAGAGTACAATGAGCAGTTCTTC.

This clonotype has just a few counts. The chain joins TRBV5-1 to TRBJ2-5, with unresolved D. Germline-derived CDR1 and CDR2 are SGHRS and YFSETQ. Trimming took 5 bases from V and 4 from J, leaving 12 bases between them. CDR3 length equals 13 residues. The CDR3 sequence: CASSSRNRETQYF. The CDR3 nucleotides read TGCGCCAGCAGTTCGAGGAACCGAGAGACCCAGTACTTC.